This is a list of T cell receptor beta chains from one sample in a study of post-analysis software for immune sequencing data. Each CDR3 protein gets one entry after TCRdb re-called the PCR reads with MiXCR. The sample has hundreds of thousands of distinct CDR3 sequences, over 45% seen once. What was sequenced was blood. The receptors come from a girl between 2 and 10 years old with multiple sclerosis. The CDR3 runs from the conserved cysteine through the conserved F or W. The D gene is left open where the match is weak. A row's size may be missing; if present it is once, few, many or a size class.

V gene	D gene	J gene	clone size	CDR3 DNA	CDR3 protein
TRBV3-1	.	TRBJ2-3	.	TGTGCCAGCAGCCAGGACCCGGGAGATACGCAGTATTTT	CASSQDPGDTQYF
TRBV18	TRBD1	TRBJ2-4	.	TGTGCCAGCTCAATAGACAGGGGGAAAAACATTCAGTACTTC	CASSIDRGKNIQYF
TRBV2	.	TRBJ2-5	.	TGTGCCAGCAATTCTCAGGAGAAAGAGACCCAGTACTTC	CASNSQEKETQYF
TRBV12-3/TRBV12-4	.	TRBJ1-5	.	TGTGCCAGCAGTCCCCGGAACAGATACAATCAGCCCCAGCATTTT	CASSPRNRYNQPQHF
TRBV3-1	TRBD2	TRBJ2-5	once	TGTGCCAGCAGCCAGGCTAGCGGGGTGGAGACCCAGTACTTC	CASSQASGVETQYF
TRBV5-1	TRBD2	TRBJ2-1	.	TGCGCCAGCAGCTTCGAGCGGGGGCCAATACCCAATGAGCAGTTCTTC	CASSFERGPIPNEQFF
TRBV7-9	.	TRBJ2-1	.	TGTGCCAGCAGCGTTACCCGCAGCATACCAACGAATGAGCAGTTCTTC	CASSVTRSIPTNEQFF
TRBV7-9	.	TRBJ1-1	.	TGTGCCAGCAGCTTCCCTCCAACTGAAGCTTTCTTT	CASSFPPTEAFF
TRBV6-6	.	TRBJ2-7	few	TGTGCCAGCAGTTACTCGAGGGTCGAGCAGTACTTC	CASSYSRVEQYF
TRBV20-1	TRBD2	TRBJ2-1	few	TGCAGTGCTCAAGGCAGGACTAGCGGTTCAAATGAGCAGTTCTTC	CSAQGRTSGSNEQFF
TRBV6-1	.	TRBJ1-4	once	TGTGCCAGCAGTGAAGTCCAGGGGCCCAGGGAGGGTGCAACTAATGAAAAACTGTTTTTT	CASSEVQGPREGATNEKLFF
TRBV15	TRBD1	TRBJ1-2	.	TGTACCACCAGCACAGGGGGTACCGGCGGCTACACCTTC	CTTSTGGTGGYTF
TRBV6-5	TRBD2	TRBJ2-3	.	TGTGCCAGCACTCGCGGGGGGGCTGGAGATACGCAGTATTTT	CASTRGGAGDTQYF
TRBV20-1	.	TRBJ1-2	.	TGCAGTGCCATAGACGTGGATGATGGCTATGGCTACACCTTC	CSAIDVDDGYGYTF
TRBV7-8	.	TRBJ1-2	.	TGTGCCAGCAGCTTAAGCTTTCGGAATCTTAACTATGGCTACACCTTC	CASSLSFRNLNYGYTF
TRBV7-8	.	TRBJ2-5	.	TGTGCCAGCAGCTTATCCCTGGGGTCTAGCGCCGTGCAAGAGACCCAGTACTTC	CASSLSLGSSAVQETQYF
TRBV28	TRBD1	TRBJ1-2	.	TGTGCCAGCCAGGGACAGGACGATGGCTACACCTTC	CASQGQDDGYTF
TRBV6-5	.	TRBJ2-5	few	TGTGCCAGCAGTTCCATGGGGACACCGTTATCGTCGTACCAAGAGACCCAGTACTTC	CASSSMGTPLSSYQETQYF
TRBV29-1	.	TRBJ2-1	few	TGCAGCGTCCAGGGGTATGAGCAGTTCTTC	CSVQGYEQFF
TRBV28	.	TRBJ2-1	few	TGTGCCAGCAGTTCCGGGGGAGCCCATGAGCAGTTCTTC	CASSSGGAHEQFF
TRBV11-2	TRBD2	TRBJ2-1	.	TGTGCCAGCAGCTTAGGTCTACTGTGGGGGCGGGAGGGCCCCAATGAGCAGTTCTTC	CASSLGLLWGREGPNEQFF
TRBV7-8	.	TRBJ2-7	once	TGTGCCAGCAGCACGCCACTCCAAGAGACCCGGTACTTC	CASSTPLQETRYF
TRBV27	.	TRBJ2-6	few	TGTGCCAGCAGTCCCGGACAGTCCTCTGGGGCCAACGTCCTGACTTTC	CASSPGQSSGANVLTF
TRBV13	.	TRBJ1-1	once	TGTGCCAGTGTAAGGGGTAACACTGAAGCTTTCTTT	CASVRGNTEAFF
TRBV5-6	.	TRBJ2-3	.	TGTGCCAGCAGCTTGGTCCCAGGGGATACAGATACGCAGTATTTT	CASSLVPGDTDTQYF
TRBV29-1	.	TRBJ1-1	.	TGCAGCGTTACGCAGGGATCCCCTGAAGCTTTCTTT	CSVTQGSPEAFF
TRBV6-2/TRBV6-3	.	TRBJ2-5	.	TGTGCCAGCAGTTACTCTTCGGGCAGACCGCAAGAGACCCAGTACTTC	CASSYSSGRPQETQYF
TRBV6-5	.	TRBJ2-1	once	TGTGCCAGCAGTTTGACAGAGCTCTACAATGAGCAGTTCTTC	CASSLTELYNEQFF
TRBV30	.	TRBJ2-2	.	TGTGCCTGGAGTCGGCCGAACACCGGGGAGCTGTTTTTT	CAWSRPNTGELFF
TRBV5-1	.	TRBJ1-6	few	TGCGCCAGCAGCTTGGCCAATGGGGCACCCCTCCACTTT	CASSLANGAPLHF
TRBV10-3	TRBD1	TRBJ2-3	few	TGTGCCACCACGGGACAGGAAGGTTCAGATACGCAGTATTTT	CATTGQEGSDTQYF
TRBV29-1	.	TRBJ1-1	.	TGCAGCGTTGAACCCCCAGCCCCTTCCAGTGGAGCTTTCTTT	CSVEPPAPSSGAFF
TRBV12-3/TRBV12-4	TRBD2	TRBJ2-7	.	TGTGCCAGCGGGCTGGGTACTAGCGGGAACAACGAGCAGTACTTC	CASGLGTSGNNEQYF
TRBV4-2	.	TRBJ2-1	.	TGTGCCAGCAGCCAGGGGACCAAGGTTGAGCAGTTCTTC	CASSQGTKVEQFF
TRBV3-1	.	TRBJ1-4	.	TGTGCCAGCAGCCAAGATTGGTACGGGCAAAGCAATGAAAAACTGTTTTTT	CASSQDWYGQSNEKLFF
TRBV2	.	TRBJ2-5	once	TGTGCCAGCACGGGACTGCAAGAGACCCAGTACTTC	CASTGLQETQYF
TRBV29-1	TRBD2	TRBJ2-7	few	TGCAGCGTTGAAGAAAGACTAGCGGGGTACTACGAGCAGTACTTC	CSVEERLAGYYEQYF
TRBV2	.	TRBJ2-7	once	TGTGCCAGCAGCGACATCTCGACTCCTTACACAGCCTACGAGCAGTACTTC	CASSDISTPYTAYEQYF
TRBV29-1	.	TRBJ2-3	.	TGCAGCGTTGAGGCAGGGCGGACTAGCACAGATACGCAGTATTTT	CSVEAGRTSTDTQYF